This T cell receptor beta chain emerged from a study of T-cell memory formation after mild COVID-19. The CDR3 contains 14 residues. V was pared by 5 bases and J by 1 base, with 11 bases between. CDR1 and CDR2 from the germline V gene are MGHDK and SYGVNS. This clonotype appeared a few times. MiXCR was run by TCRdb on the 5' RACE reads, yielding one entry per CDR3 protein. This table holds 150,000 or so distinct CDR3 sequences, roughly 31% found once. This chain connects TRBV25-1 to TRBJ2-5; D perhaps matches TRBD2 (5 bases). Input material: PBMCs or a T cell subset sorted from them (not recorded which). The TCR was taken from an adult woman who had mild COVID-19 (a few samples of this study predate the infection). Cell type and time point are not known. This CDR3 is CASSPRATQETQYF. CDR3 nucleotides: TGTGCCAGCAGTCCGCGGGCCACCCAAGAGACCCAGTACTTC.